The sample holds a few counts of the clone carrying this T cell receptor (beta chain). Its antigen is undetermined. This specimen comes from a study of Ad26.COV2.S vaccination and SARS-CoV-2 variants. Looking at the study overall: It was the COV1001 Ad26.COV2.S trial arm that included the donor. Ad26.COV2.S shots went into the muscle once or twice, 56 days apart. Study-wide findings and caveats: Responses of T cells in total may have been underestimated by the TCR breadth and depth analyses.

Assay used: immunoSEQ multiplex PCR; TCRdb lists only in-frame clones, some missing. The table shows 300,000 to 500,000 clones, with 75% to 90% occurring only once. The V gene end was trimmed by 2 bases and the J gene end by 5 bases; junction bases not matched to a gene: 8. The CDR3 consists of 15 residues. Germline-derived CDR1 and CDR2 are ENHRY and SYGVKD. Regarding treatment: some 19 received Ad26.COV2.S at low or high dose, single or two shots; several received placebo; per-sample allocation not given. Sampling occurred on day 63 after the first vaccine or placebo injection. Adults aged 18-55 years in Boston included the donor.

The V call is TRBV10-3, the J call TRBJ2-5, with 7 bases that match TRBD2. This clonotype was sampled from a person between 18 and 65 years old who received the Ad26.COV2.S COVID-19 vaccine or a placebo. Sample: peripheral blood, taken in a trial of Ad26.COV2.S vaccine versus placebo. The CDR3: CAISETLAEGETQYF. The CDR3 region has the DNA TGTGCCATCAGTGAGACGCTAGCGGAGGGGGAGACCCAGTACTTC.